This is a list of T cell receptor beta chains from one sample in a study of blood T cell repertoires in COVID-19. Here immunoSEQ multiplex PCR was the method, and the copy in TCRdb shows in-frame clones only, minus some. Of under 500,000 clones in the sample, approximately 90% are singletons; the top ten hold 1% to 1.3%. The sample consisted of PBMCs or T cells enriched from blood (not recorded which). The receptors shown here come from a man aged 25 to 40 who had recovered from COVID-19. CDR3s include the opening cysteine and the closing phenylalanine or tryptophan. A D gene is named only where the DNA matches it firmly. A clone size is listed for some rows: how often the clone was seen (once, few, many), or a class if it is expanded.

abundance: -
v_gene: TRBV18
j_gene: TRBJ2-2
d_gene: -
CDR3nt: TGTGCCAGCTCGTCAGGCTCAGGCACCGGGGAGCTGTTTTTT
CDR3aa: CASSSGSGTGELFF

abundance: -
v_gene: TRBV28
j_gene: TRBJ2-7
d_gene: TRBD1
CDR3nt: TGTGCCAGCACCCTCTCCCGGCGGACAGGGGCGATCTACGAGCAGTACTTC
CDR3aa: CASTLSRRTGAIYEQYF

abundance: -
v_gene: TRBV10-3
j_gene: TRBJ2-2
d_gene: TRBD1
CDR3nt: TGTGCCATCAGTGAGGACAGGGATAACGGGGAGCTGTTTTTT
CDR3aa: CAISEDRDNGELFF

abundance: -
v_gene: TRBV19
j_gene: TRBJ1-5
d_gene: -
CDR3nt: TGTGCCAGTAGTATAGAGCCCCCTTATCGGAGCAATCAGCCCCAGCATTTT
CDR3aa: CASSIEPPYRSNQPQHF

abundance: -
v_gene: TRBV29-1
j_gene: TRBJ2-3
d_gene: TRBD2
CDR3nt: TGCAGCGTTGAAGATCTCGGCGGGAGCCCCAGAGATACGCAGTATTTT
CDR3aa: CSVEDLGGSPRDTQYF

abundance: -
v_gene: TRBV28
j_gene: TRBJ1-4
d_gene: -
CDR3nt: TGTGCCAGCATAGGGGGACCAACTAATGAAAAACTGTTTTTT
CDR3aa: CASIGGPTNEKLFF

abundance: -
v_gene: TRBV7-2
j_gene: TRBJ2-1
d_gene: -
CDR3nt: TGTGCCAGCAGCTTATTGGTACAGGGTCCGGTCGATGAGCAGTTCTTC
CDR3aa: CASSLLVQGPVDEQFF

abundance: -
v_gene: TRBV25-1
j_gene: TRBJ1-6
d_gene: TRBD1
CDR3nt: TGTGCCAGCAGCAACAGGGGGCAAGGTTCACCCCTCCACTTT
CDR3aa: CASSNRGQGSPLHF

abundance: -
v_gene: TRBV6-1
j_gene: TRBJ2-7
d_gene: -
CDR3nt: TGTGCCAGCAGTGAAGCGGGACTCCACTACGAGCAGTACTTC
CDR3aa: CASSEAGLHYEQYF

abundance: -
v_gene: TRBV4-2
j_gene: TRBJ2-7
d_gene: -
CDR3nt: TGTGCCAGCAGCCAAGAAGTCGCCGGGGGCTACGAGCAGTACTTC
CDR3aa: CASSQEVAGGYEQYF

abundance: once
v_gene: TRBV19
j_gene: TRBJ1-2
d_gene: -
CDR3nt: TGTGCCAGTAGTACCAGGTCGGGGGGCGTCGATGATGGCTACACCTTC
CDR3aa: CASSTRSGGVDDGYTF

abundance: -
v_gene: TRBV12-3/TRBV12-4
j_gene: TRBJ1-1
d_gene: TRBD1
CDR3nt: TGTGCCAGCAGTCCGACAGGGGCCACTGAAGCTTTCTTT
CDR3aa: CASSPTGATEAFF

abundance: -
v_gene: TRBV3-1/TRBV3-2
j_gene: TRBJ2-1
d_gene: TRBD2
CDR3nt: TGTGCCAGCGGCTTGACTAGCGGGACAGAGCAGTTCTTC
CDR3aa: CASGLTSGTEQFF

abundance: -
v_gene: TRBV25-1
j_gene: TRBJ1-3
d_gene: -
CDR3nt: TGTGCCAGCAGTGAAGGTGGAGGCCGAATCTCTGGAAACACCATATATTTT
CDR3aa: CASSEGGGRISGNTIYF

abundance: -
v_gene: TRBV19
j_gene: TRBJ2-3
d_gene: -
CDR3nt: TGTGCCAGTAGTATTCGCACAGGGAGCACAGATACGCAGTATTTT
CDR3aa: CASSIRTGSTDTQYF

abundance: -
v_gene: TRBV5-8
j_gene: TRBJ1-5
d_gene: -
CDR3nt: TGTGCCAGCAGCGTGGGGGGGGGCGATGGCCAGCCCCAGCATTTT
CDR3aa: CASSVGGGDGQPQHF

abundance: -
v_gene: TRBV11-2
j_gene: TRBJ2-1
d_gene: TRBD2
CDR3nt: TGTGCCAGCAGCTTAGCTCACGGGAGGATGTACAATGAGCAGTTCTTC
CDR3aa: CASSLAHGRMYNEQFF

abundance: -
v_gene: TRBV27
j_gene: TRBJ1-2
d_gene: TRBD1
CDR3nt: TGTGCCAGCAGTTCGACAGGGGACTATGGCTACACCTTC
CDR3aa: CASSSTGDYGYTF

abundance: -
v_gene: TRBV13
j_gene: TRBJ1-1
d_gene: -
CDR3nt: TGTGCCAGCAGCTTAGGGGCATTGAACACTGAAGCTTTCTTT
CDR3aa: CASSLGALNTEAFF

abundance: -
v_gene: TRBV27
j_gene: TRBJ1-4
d_gene: -
CDR3nt: TGTGCCAGCAGTCCCACAGGGCTGGCTAATGAAAAACTGTTTTTT
CDR3aa: CASSPTGLANEKLFF

abundance: -
v_gene: TRBV29-1
j_gene: TRBJ1-2
d_gene: TRBD1
CDR3nt: TGCAGCGATCGGGACAGAACGTCTGGCTACACCTTC
CDR3aa: CSDRDRTSGYTF

abundance: -
v_gene: TRBV6-5
j_gene: TRBJ2-5
d_gene: -
CDR3nt: TGTGCCAGCACCGCGACAAGTAAAAAGACCCAGTACTTC
CDR3aa: CASTATSKKTQYF

abundance: once
v_gene: TRBV30
j_gene: TRBJ1-1
d_gene: -
CDR3nt: TGTGCCAGGGGCCAGAACACTGAAGCTTTCTTT
CDR3aa: CARGQNTEAFF

abundance: -
v_gene: TRBV5-8
j_gene: TRBJ1-3
d_gene: -
CDR3nt: TGTGCCAGCAGTCACAGCTCTGGAAACACCATATATTTT
CDR3aa: CASSHSSGNTIYF

abundance: few
v_gene: TRBV6-5
j_gene: TRBJ1-2
d_gene: -
CDR3nt: TGTGCCAGCAGTAGAGGACAGCTATATGGCTACACCTTC
CDR3aa: CASSRGQLYGYTF

abundance: -
v_gene: TRBV7-2
j_gene: TRBJ2-5
d_gene: TRBD1
CDR3nt: TGTGCCAGCAGCTTTTCGGCCGGGACAGGGTGGGAGACCCAGTACTTC
CDR3aa: CASSFSAGTGWETQYF

abundance: -
v_gene: TRBV9
j_gene: TRBJ1-5
d_gene: -
CDR3nt: TGTGCCAGCAGCTCGGGGGGGCAGGATCAGCCCCAGCATTTT
CDR3aa: CASSSGGQDQPQHF